Below are 10 T cell receptor beta chains sequenced from a single sample in a study of identical twins (dated by TCRdb to about 2016). The library was generated by 5' RACE. Sequencer: Illumina HiSeq 2000. Through fastp at Q25 and MiXCR, TCRdb rebuilt clones from the public reads, retaining in-frame beta chains. Identical CDR3 protein sequences are pooled into one entry, listed with their most common genes and DNA. Within this sample are roughly 700,000 distinct CDR3 sequences, with around 8.6% of them counted one time only. The ten largest clonotypes hold around 0.95% of the sample. The same specimen was also included in a second study, on yellow fever vaccine responses in identical twins.

Sample: PBMCs. The receptors here all came from a woman between 18 and 29 years old in good health.

This clonotype was seen at least ten times. This chain joins TRBV7-6 and TRBJ2-7; D uncertain. The germline CDR1 and CDR2 sequences are SGHVS and FNYEAQ. This CDR3 has 15 residues. V shed 1 base and J shed 0 bases, with 10 bases lying between them. CDR3 nucleotides: TGTGCCAGCAGCTTAGAAGCGCCAGCCTCCTACGAGCAGTACTTC. It specifies CASSLEAPASYEQYF.

This clonotype came up a few times. The gene calls are TRBV10-1 and TRBJ2-7; D gene unclear. The CDR3 is made up of 13 amino acids. V lost 6 bases and J 3 bases, leaving 12 bases between the germline ends. The germline V gene has CDR1 WNHNN and CDR2 SYGVQD (reference sequence). The CDR3 reads CASSGTSLYEQYF. CDR3 nucleotide sequence: TGCGCCAGCAGCGGAACATCCCTCTACGAGCAGTACTTC.

V and J are TRBV7-7 and TRBJ2-1; 8 bases map to TRBD1. J lost 9 bases, V lost 11 bases, and 18 bases had no gene match. The germline gives CDR1 SSHAT, CDR2 FNYEAQ (reference sequence). The CDR3 spans 15 residues. The CDR3 is CALKYADRARGEQFF. As DNA, the CDR3 is TGTGCCCTTAAGTATGCGGACAGGGCGAGGGGTGAGCAGTTCTTC.

This clonotype was seen at least ten times. The rearrangement uses TRBV29-1 and TRBJ1-5; maybe TRBD1 (6 bases). The CDR3 sequence is 13 residues long. V shed 1 base and J shed 7 bases, with 11 bases lying between them. In germline, CDR1 is SQVTM, CDR2 ANQGSEA. The CDR3, as DNA: TGCAGCGTTGAAGGAGGGGGTGACCAGCCCCAGCATTTT. Translation gives CSVEGGGDQPQHF.

The V gene is TRBV15, the J gene TRBJ2-5; D not resolved. CDR1 is LNHNV and CDR2 is YYDKDF in the germline V gene (reference sequence). This CDR3 has 13 residues. Trimming pared 3 bases from V and 2 bases from J, leaving 7 bases between. CDR3 amino acids: CATSRSEQETQYF. CDR3 bases: TGTGCCACCAGCAGGTCGGAACAAGAGACCCAGTACTTC.

V usage is TRBV29-1 and J usage is TRBJ2-3, with 7 bases lining up with TRBD2. Germline CDR1 and CDR2: SQVTM and ANQGSEA. The CDR3 covers 17 residues. Trimming took 7 bases from V and 0 from J; bases not matched to a gene: 16. Here the CDR3 reads CSAALIGREMSTDTQYF. The DNA of the CDR3 is TGCAGCGCCGCTTTAATTGGGCGGGAGATGAGCACAGATACGCAGTATTTT.

V gene TRBV12-3 or TRBV12-4 combines with J gene TRBJ2-3, with TRBD2 matching over 7 bases. The CDR3 totals 14 residues. J was trimmed by 6 bases and V by 4 bases; bases with no gene match: 7. CDR3 sequence (DNA): TGTGCCAGCAGTTCGAGGACTAGAGGGGATACGCAGTATTTT. Protein sequence: CASSSRTRGDTQYF.

This clonotype was counted ten times or more. The rearrangement joins TRBV27 to TRBJ2-2, with D perhaps given as TRBD1 or TRBD2 (5 bases each). Per germline, CDR1 MNHEY and CDR2 SMNVEV (reference sequence). V lost 7 bases and J lost 5, with 17 bases in between. The CDR3 sequence is 15 residues long. The CDR3: CASTPGSWDTGELFF. Here the CDR3 DNA reads TGTGCCAGCACCCCAGGGAGCTGGGATACCGGGGAGCTGTTTTTT.

The J gene is TRBJ2-1, the V gene TRBV19, with 8 bases that match TRBD2. This CDR3 has 15 residues. The trim removed 4 bases at V and 2 bases at J, leaving 4 bases unmatched. Looked up from germline, CDR1 is LNHDA and CDR2 is SQIVND (reference sequence). In DNA, the CDR3 is TGTGCCAGTAGTAAAAGCGGGGGACCCTACAATGAGCAGTTCTTC. It codes for CASSKSGGPYNEQFF.

This clonotype was recorded a few times. This chain's CDR3 is CASSVGPGKNTGELFF. The CDR3 DNA reads TGTGCCAGCAGCGTAGGTCCCGGGAAGAACACCGGGGAGCTGTTTTTT. The chain uses TRBV9 and TRBJ2-2; TRBD2 might be the D (5 bases). This CDR3 spans 16 amino acids. Trimming left V 0 bases short and J 1 base short, with 10 bases between. Germline CDR1 reads SGDLS; CDR2 reads YYNGEE.